This T cell receptor beta chain was sequenced in a study of T cells after yellow fever vaccination (dated by TCRdb to about 2019). The study in broad terms: Libraries from fractions with low cell numbers were prepared with the SMART-Seq v4 Ultra Low Input RNA kit. To follow T-cell clones before and after primary and booster YFV17D yellow fever vaccination, bulk TCR alpha and beta repertoires were sequenced over time. Blood was drawn at multiple timepoints before and after primary and secondary immunization, with bulk PBMC replicates and cell subsets isolated. Two healthy male donors, one aged 18 to 29 and one aged 30 to 40 years, were included in the cohort. Results and caveats for the whole study, not just this receptor: A small share of clonotypes occurred in both CD4 and CD8 compartments, likely arising from convergent recombination. The secondary T-cell response was weaker than the primary response but faster, peaking on day 5 instead of day 15. Only a couple of donors were included in the study, so the extent to which the findings can be generalized is limited. After the booster, most clones that had expanded after primary vaccination were detected again (approximately 95% of CD4 and 88% of CD8), suggesting broad maintenance of memory. Computational filtering was needed because FACS-sorted repertoires could contain abundant contaminating clonotypes from the bulk population.

TCR cDNA was made using 5'RACE template switching, a step that added a universal primer site and unique molecular identifiers. Priming of cDNA synthesis was performed from both the TCR alpha and TCR beta constant segments. Library amplification used two PCR steps, and the second PCR step added sample barcodes and sequencing adapters. Libraries were sequenced on Illumina HiSeq 2500 (2x100 bp) or NovaSeq (2x150 bp). On the study's bioinformatics: MIGEC handled demultiplexing of reads and collapsing into UMI consensus sequences, while MiXCR performed V(D)J alignment. Using edgeR on replicate PBMC samples, clonotypes were called vaccine-responding if FDR was below 0.01 and the log2 fold change was above 5 up to day 15. CD4 or CD8 identity was assigned to each bulk clonotype according to whether the clonotype was present at higher abundance in the sequenced CD4 repertoire or the sequenced CD8 repertoire. Starting from the raw public reads, TCRdb applied fastp trimming at Q25, assembled clones with MiXCR and retained in-frame beta chains. Each CDR3 protein gets just one entry, which takes the most common genes and DNA from the rows behind it. For this entry, the V and J calls and clone size follow TCRdb and not the study's own pipeline. The sample table lists under 150,000 distinct CDR3 sequences, 7.7% of them with a count of one. The biggest ten clones account for roughly 0.77% of the sample.

CDR1 and CDR2 (DFQATT, SNEGSKA) derive from the germline V gene (reference sequence). Trimming costs V 1 base and J 6 bases, and their ends lie 24 bases apart. There are 17 amino acids in the CDR3, from cysteine to phenylalanine inclusive. Only the CDR3 DNA stays, 51 bases, in frame from base 1. Per the publication, the treatment or condition label means: live attenuated yellow fever vaccine strain. PBMCs were isolated from peripheral blood using a standard Ficoll-Paque protocol. CD4 and CD8 T-cell fractions were isolated with Dynabeads CD4 and CD8 positive selection kits. RNA was extracted with TriZol from bulk PBMCs, CD4 and CD8 fractions, and dextramer-positive and dextramer-negative fractions. On this clonotype itself: Which antigen it targets is not known. Per-base quality was not reported, and no clone a single base away is much larger than it.

Here the chain combines TRBV20-1 and TRBJ1-2, with TRBD1 perhaps the D gene, on 5 matching bases. The receptor's source is a man in his thirties or forties who received the YFV17D yellow fever vaccine. The sample in question was CD4+ T cells sorted from PBMCs, obtained 5 days after the yellow fever booster vaccination. The sequenced DNA: TGCAGTGCTAGAGTCACTAGGGGAAGGCCCCAACTGGATGGCTACACCTTC. This sequence encodes CSARVTRGRPQLDGYTF.